This is a list of T cell receptor beta chains from one sample in a study of blood T cell repertoires in COVID-19. Sequencing was performed with immunoSEQ multiplex PCR; in TCRdb, only in-frame clones are kept and a portion is missing. The sample contains about 220,000 clones, 80% to 85% of which appear only once. The sample taken for sequencing was peripheral blood. All receptors come from a woman older than 75 with COVID-19, enrolled during active disease. CDR3s include the opening cysteine and the closing phenylalanine or tryptophan. A D gene is named only where the DNA matches it firmly. Size values are once, few and many counts, or a class for expanded clones, and some rows have none.

j_call,v_call,clone_size,d_call,cdr3_aa,cdr3_nt
TRBJ1-1,TRBV10-3,-,TRBD1,CAKGQGGTEAFF,TGTGCCAAAGGACAGGGGGGGACTGAAGCTTTCTTT
TRBJ2-1,TRBV6-4,-,-,CASSDGQGLRQFF,TGTGCCAGCAGTGACGGGCAGGGCCTGAGACAGTTCTTC
TRBJ2-1,TRBV7-3,-,-,CASSSQDNEQFF,TGTGCCAGCAGCTCCCAGGACAATGAGCAGTTCTTC
TRBJ1-2,TRBV29-1,-,-,CSVELNYGYTF,TGCAGCGTTGAACTGAACTATGGCTACACCTTC
TRBJ2-1,TRBV27,-,-,CASRRGTGKVLAGAYNEQFF,TGTGCCAGCAGGAGGGGGACAGGGAAAGTCCTAGCGGGAGCCTACAATGAGCAGTTCTTC
TRBJ1-1,TRBV9,-,TRBD1,CASSRQGVLGEAFF,TGTGCCAGCAGCCGACAGGGGGTTCTCGGTGAAGCTTTCTTT
TRBJ1-4,TRBV30,-,TRBD1,CAWSVTGGKLFF,TGTGCCTGGAGTGTAACAGGGGGAAAACTGTTTTTT
TRBJ2-5,TRBV5-4,-,TRBD2,CASSLGGTRFLETQYF,TGTGCCAGCAGCTTAGGCGGGACTAGGTTTTTGGAGACCCAGTACTTC
TRBJ2-1,TRBV19,-,-,CASSIDRVGGQFF,TGTGCCAGTAGTATTGACAGGGTGGGGGGGCAGTTCTTC
TRBJ2-7,TRBV5-1,-,TRBD2,CASSLEPTSSPYEQYF,TGCGCCAGCAGCTTGGAACCGACTAGCAGTCCGTACGAGCAGTACTTC
TRBJ2-7,TRBV3-1/TRBV3-2,-,-,CASSQEPGKYPYEQYF,TGTGCCAGCAGCCAAGAGCCGGGAAAGTACCCCTACGAGCAGTACTTC
TRBJ2-7,TRBV7-2,-,TRBD2,CASSLGPGGGGRGGYEQYF,TGTGCCAGCAGCTTAGGTCCCGGCGGCGGGGGGAGAGGGGGTTACGAGCAGTACTTC
TRBJ2-7,TRBV6-2/TRBV6-3,-,-,CASSYGPGSGYEQYF,TGTGCCAGCAGTTACGGTCCCGGGTCGGGCTACGAGCAGTACTTC
TRBJ1-2,TRBV27,-,-,CASSFSQNYGYTF,TGTGCCAGCAGTTTTTCACAGAACTATGGCTACACCTTC
TRBJ1-4,TRBV19,-,TRBD1,CASSYTTGDLRKLFF,TGTGCCAGTAGTTACACCACAGGGGACCTGCGGAAACTGTTTTTT
TRBJ1-5,TRBV6-5,once,-,CAIQNGNQPQHF,TGTGCCATCCAAAACGGGAATCAGCCCCAGCATTTT
TRBJ2-7,TRBV5-4,-,-,CASSLESGRPLLEQYF,TGTGCCAGCAGCTTGGAGTCCGGGAGACCCCTTTTAGAGCAGTACTTC
TRBJ2-7,TRBV5-1,-,TRBD2,CASSPPGLAGAYEQYF,TGCGCCAGCAGCCCCCCGGGACTAGCGGGGGCCTACGAGCAGTACTTC
TRBJ2-7,TRBV28,few,-,CASSSNEVQQYF,TGTGCCAGCAGTTCAAACGAGGTGCAGCAGTACTTC
TRBJ1-5,TRBV6-6,-,-,CASSYSGGAGNQPQHF,TGTGCCAGCAGTTACTCCGGAGGGGCTGGCAATCAGCCCCAGCATTTT
TRBJ2-2,TRBV30,-,TRBD2,CAWMLAGLNSNTGELFF,TGTGCCTGGATGCTAGCGGGACTCAACTCGAACACCGGGGAGCTGTTTTTT
TRBJ1-3,TRBV6-1,once,TRBD1,CASSGDRGGHSGNTIYF,TGTGCCAGCAGTGGGGACAGGGGTGGGCACTCTGGAAACACCATATATTTT
TRBJ1-2,TRBV28,-,-,CASSLNRANYGYTF,TGTGCCAGCAGTTTAAACAGGGCTAACTATGGCTACACCTTC
TRBJ1-6,TRBV9,-,-,CASSVEGLPSSYNSPLHF,TGTGCCAGCAGCGTAGAGGGACTTCCGAGCTCCTATAATTCACCCCTCCACTTT
TRBJ2-7,TRBV9,-,TRBD1,CASSQEGTGAYEQYF,TGTGCCAGCAGCCAGGAAGGGACAGGGGCCTACGAGCAGTACTTC
TRBJ2-3,TRBV6-2/TRBV6-3,-,TRBD2,CASSHTSGRAEDTQYF,TGTGCCAGCAGTCATACTAGCGGGAGGGCCGAAGATACGCAGTATTTT
TRBJ1-1,TRBV12-3/TRBV12-4,-,TRBD1,CASSFGDSEAFF,TGTGCCAGCAGTTTCGGGGACAGTGAAGCTTTCTTT
TRBJ2-2,TRBV7-6,-,TRBD1,CASSSLQGRNTGELFF,TGTGCCAGCAGCTCGTTACAGGGGCGGAACACCGGGGAGCTGTTTTTT
TRBJ1-5,TRBV24-1,-,-,CATSDQYNQPQHF,TGTGCCACCAGTGATCAGTACAATCAGCCCCAGCATTTT
TRBJ1-4,TRBV12-3/TRBV12-4,few,-,CASSLRQGEKLFF,TGTGCCAGCAGTTTACGACAAGGTGAAAAACTGTTTTTT
TRBJ2-2,TRBV7-7,-,TRBD1,CASSVGTGVTGELFF,TGTGCTAGCAGCGTCGGGACAGGGGTTACCGGGGAGCTGTTTTTT
TRBJ2-5,TRBV5-8,-,-,CASSNNARETQYF,TGTGCCAGCAGCAACAACGCCCGAGAGACCCAGTACTTC
TRBJ1-2,TRBV28,-,TRBD1,CASSFWGAGGVGYTF,TGTGCCAGCAGTTTTTGGGGGGCAGGGGGCGTTGGCTACACCTTC
TRBJ2-2,TRBV6-5,-,TRBD2,CASSYRGRASGELFF,TGTGCCAGCAGTTACCGCGGGAGGGCCTCCGGGGAGCTGTTTTTT
TRBJ2-3,TRBV10-2,-,-,CASSEAGAGADTQYF,TGCGCCAGCAGTGAGGCAGGGGCGGGCGCAGATACGCAGTATTTT
TRBJ1-2,TRBV5-6,-,TRBD1,CASSRDRNYGYTF,TGTGCCAGCAGCCGGGACAGGAACTATGGCTACACCTTC
TRBJ2-6,TRBV5-4,-,-,CASSQSGANVLTF,TGTGCCAGCAGCCAATCTGGGGCCAACGTCCTGACTTTC
TRBJ1-1,TRBV27,-,-,CASSWEGRGSTEAFF,TGTGCCAGCAGTTGGGAAGGCAGGGGTAGCACTGAAGCTTTCTTT
TRBJ1-1,TRBV5-1,-,-,CASSVHGAEAFF,TGCGCCAGCAGCGTCCACGGAGCTGAAGCTTTCTTT
TRBJ2-7,TRBV30,-,-,CAWGNRGEGEQYF,TGTGCCTGGGGAAACAGGGGGGAGGGCGAGCAGTACTTC